These 25 T cell receptor beta chains were sequenced from one sample in a study of T-cell memory formation after mild COVID-19. TCRdb itself ran the 5' RACE reads through MiXCR, one entry per CDR3 protein. Of fewer than 95,000 distinct CDR3 sequences in the sample, about an eighth are singletons; the top ten hold about 28%. The sample taken for sequencing was PBMCs or a T cell subset sorted from them (not recorded which). The receptor set was obtained from an adult woman who had mild COVID-19 (a few samples of this study predate the infection). Cell type and time point are not known.

The CDR3: CASSLGTGHTEAFF. CDR3 in DNA: TGTGCCAGCAGCTTAGGCACAGGGCACACTGAAGCTTTCTTT. The V call is TRBV7-6, the J call TRBJ1-1, with D maybe TRBD1 (6 bases). V dropped 1 base and J dropped 3 bases, with 9 bases sitting between them. The CDR3 covers 14 residues. The germline CDR1 and CDR2 sequences are SGHVS and FNYEAQ.

The V call is TRBV7-9, the J call TRBJ2-1; D gene ambiguous. Germline V lookup: CDR1 SEHNR, CDR2 FQNEAQ (reference sequence). The CDR3 runs 15 residues. V lost 2 bases and J lost 3, with 11 bases in between. This chain's CDR3 is CASSLPGPIYNEQFF. CDR3 nucleotide sequence: TGTGCCAGCAGCTTACCCGGACCTATCTACAATGAGCAGTTCTTC. Supplemented by reference TRBV7-9 and TRBJ2-1, the full variable domain reads DTGVSQNPRHKITKRGQNVTFRCDPISEHNRLYWYRQTLGQGPEFLTYFQNEAQLEKSRLLSDRFSAERPKGSFSTLEIQRTEQGDSAMYLCASSLPGPIYNEQFFGPGTRLTVL.

This clonotype showed up just once. V usage is TRBV20-1 and J usage is TRBJ2-3; possible D gene TRBD1, 6 bases. V was clipped by 3 bases and J by 1 base, with 14 bases between them. Germline CDR1 reads DFQATT; CDR2 reads SNEGSKA (reference sequence). The CDR3 runs 15 residues. CDR3 sequence (DNA): TGCAGTGCTAGTAATTTCAGGGGCCGCACAGATACGCAGTATTTT. Translating gives CSASNFRGRTDTQYF.

This clonotype was observed a handful of times. The chain combines TRBV6-6 with TRBJ1-5, with 7 bases matching TRBD1. The CDR3 has 16 residues. Germline trimming cut 8 bases from V and 4 bases from J; bases unmatched to any gene: 14. The germline V gene has CDR1 MNHNY and CDR2 SVGAGI (reference sequence). CDR3 coding DNA: TGTGCCAGCGCAGGAACGACAGGGCTTTCGAATCAGCCCCAGCATTTT. Translating it yields CASAGTTGLSNQPQHF.

CDR3 nucleotides: TGTGCCAGCAGTCCCTCGGAAGGGGATGGTGGAGCTTTCTTT. Protein: CASSPSEGDGGAFF. This sequence joins TRBV12-3 or TRBV12-4 and TRBJ1-1; D is possibly TRBD1 (5 bases). The CDR3 is 14 amino acids. V lost 5 bases and J 10 bases, leaving 20 bases between the germline ends.

This clonotype appeared a few times. V usage is TRBV27 and J usage is TRBJ1-4, with 9 positions matching TRBD1. The CDR3 spans 15 residues. V was clipped by 5 bases and J by 8 bases; unmatched bases: 9. Germline V gives CDR1 MNHEY, CDR2 SMNVEV (reference sequence). CDR3 sequence (DNA): TGTGCCAGCAGTACCCTAACAGGGGGCGGCGAAAAACTGTTTTTT. Residues: CASSTLTGGGEKLFF.

This clonotype was picked up a small number of times. The V call is TRBV12-3 or TRBV12-4, the J call TRBJ2-1, with 12 bases aligning to TRBD2. J lost 7 bases, V lost 4 bases, and 8 bases had no gene match. The CDR3 sequence is 16 residues long. The CDR3 here is CASSSGLAGTRNEQFF. CDR3 in DNA: TGTGCCAGCAGTTCAGGACTAGCGGGAACGAGGAATGAGCAGTTCTTC.

This clonotype was found a few times. V is TRBV5-4 and J is TRBJ2-3; 12 nucleotides agree with TRBD2. Germline CDR1 and CDR2: SGHNT and YYREEE (reference sequence). V gave up 0 bases and J gave up 0 bases; unmatched junction bases: 14. The CDR3 has 21 amino acids. CDR3 DNA sequence: TGTGCCAGCAGCTTGGTCTTGCTAGCGGGAGGGCCTTCAACTAGCACAGATACGCAGTATTTT. It translates to CASSLVLLAGGPSTSTDTQYF.

This clonotype occurred many times. This chain joins TRBV4-1 and TRBJ2-7; 7 nucleotides agree with TRBD2. Per germline, CDR1 MGHRA and CDR2 YSYEKL. This CDR3 comprises 16 residues. Trimming at V came to 0 bases and at J to 3 bases, leaving 8 bases not matched to a gene. The CDR3 DNA follows: TGCGCCAGCAGCCAAGAATCGGCGGGGGTCGACTACGAGCAGTACTTC. Translation gives CASSQESAGVDYEQYF.

This clonotype appeared a few times. V is TRBV7-2 and J is TRBJ2-3; 9 nucleotides line up with TRBD2. The CDR3 is 18 amino acids. Looked up from germline, CDR1 is SGHTA and CDR2 is FQGNSA. J lost 2 bases, V lost 0 bases, and 9 bases had no gene match. In DNA form, the CDR3 reads TGTGCCAGCAGCTTAGCAGGTGGAGCGGGGGGTCCCACAGATACGCAGTATTTT. This translates into CASSLAGGAGGPTDTQYF.

This clonotype was counted between two and nine times. J is TRBJ2-2 and V is TRBV5-1; 8 positions match TRBD2. The CDR3 contains 17 residues. From germline, CDR1 is SGHRS and CDR2 YFSETQ. V trimming: 1 base; J trimming: 3 bases; junction bases outside the gene matches: 8. CDR3 sequence reads: CASSLYVPAGDTGELFF. DNA of the CDR3: TGCGCCAGCAGCTTGTATGTCCCAGCGGGGGACACCGGGGAGCTGTTTTTT.

This clonotype was counted ten times or more. The V gene is TRBV7-3, the J gene TRBJ2-1; 11 bases are a match to TRBD2. Germline CDR1 is SGHTA and CDR2 is FQGTGA. V was pared by 3 bases and J by 0 bases, with 4 bases of the junction left unmatched. The CDR3 totals 17 residues. CDR3 sequence reads: CASSLIAGGPSYNEQFF. For the CDR3, the DNA is TGTGCCAGCAGCTTGATAGCGGGGGGGCCCTCCTACAATGAGCAGTTCTTC.

The rearrangement uses TRBV29-1 and TRBJ2-2; D is uncertain. Germline-derived CDR1 and CDR2 are SQVTM and ANQGSEA. The CDR3 sequence is 13 residues long. Deletions cut 6 bases from V and 4 bases from J, with 12 bases between. For the CDR3, the DNA is TGCAGCGTGGGGAAGGATTTCACCGGGGAGCTGTTTTTT. It codes for CSVGKDFTGELFF.

This clonotype appeared a few times. The gene calls are TRBV21-1 and TRBJ1-1; the table's TRBD1 call for D was not verified on the DNA. TRBV21-1 is marked as a pseudogene. The CDR3 totals 18 residues. The CDR3: CASSKGRGSDWVNTEAFF. The CDR3 nucleotides read TGTGCCAGCAGCAAGGGCAGGGGGAGTGATTGGGTTAACACTGAAGCTTTCTTT.

This clonotype was observed a few times. The CDR3 protein is CASSFTGYEQYF. The DNA of the CDR3 is TGTGCCAGCAGTTTTACAGGGTACGAGCAGTACTTC. The V and J genes are TRBV13 and TRBJ2-7; possible D gene TRBD1, 6 bases. CDR3 length: 12 amino acids. The V gene lost 6 bases and the J gene lost 4 bases, with 10 bases spanning the gap. Germline V gene data show CDR1 as PRHDT and CDR2 as FYEKMQ (reference sequence). Based on the CDR3 plus reference TRBV13 and TRBJ2-7, the full variable domain is AAGVIQSPRHLIKEKRETATLKCYPIPRHDTVYWYQQGPGQDPQFLISFYEKMQSDKGSIPDRFSAQQFSDYHSELNMSSLELGDSALYFCASSFTGYEQYFGPGTRLTVT.

The chain recombines TRBV12-3 or TRBV12-4 with TRBJ2-5; 15 bases are shared with TRBD2. V gave up 6 bases and J gave up 5 bases; unmatched junction bases: 10. The CDR3 totals 17 residues. DNA of the CDR3: TGTGCCAGCAGCCCAGGACTAGCGGGGGGGCGAGTCGAGACCCAGTACTTC. This encodes CASSPGLAGGRVETQYF.

A few counts support this clonotype. The genes are TRBV20-1 and TRBJ1-1, with D possibly TRBD1 on 6 matching bases. Trimming shortened V by 0 bases and J by 7 bases, and 21 bases separated the two germline ends. The length of the CDR3 is 16 residues. CDR1 is DFQATT, CDR2 SNEGSKA, per germline (reference sequence). The CDR3 DNA follows: TGCAGTGCTAGAGACCTACAGCCCTATCCGACAGGTGAAGCTTTCTTT. Amino acids: CSARDLQPYPTGEAFF.

This clonotype occurred a few times. The chain is built from TRBV6-5 and TRBJ2-1; no clear D gene. Trimming removed 2 bases from V and 2 bases from J, with 4 bases in between. The CDR3 consists of 13 residues. Germline loops: CDR1 MNHEY, CDR2 SVGAGI. The CDR3 coding sequence is TGTGCCAGCAGTTACGGGGCCTACAATGAGCAGTTCTTC. Its translation is CASSYGAYNEQFF.

This clonotype was detected only a few times. This sequence joins TRBV12-3 or TRBV12-4 and TRBJ2-1, with D possibly TRBD2 on 6 matching bases. The V and J ends lost 5 bases and 5 bases respectively, with 16 bases between them. The length of the CDR3 is 15 residues. The CDR3 is CASSPGIPGDNEQFF. The CDR3 DNA reads as TGTGCCAGCAGTCCTGGGATCCCGGGGGACAATGAGCAGTTCTTC.

The J gene is TRBJ2-7, the V gene TRBV29-1, with 8 positions matching TRBD1. In germline, CDR1 is SQVTM, CDR2 ANQGSEA. The CDR3 extends over 15 amino acids. V dropped 5 bases and J dropped 4; count of bases not matched to a gene: 13. As DNA, the CDR3 is TGCAGCGTTCAGATGATGGACAGGGAATTATACGAGCAGTACTTC. Protein: CSVQMMDRELYEQYF.

This clonotype was counted only a few times. This sequence joins TRBV15 and TRBJ2-1, with no clear D. This CDR3 contains 16 residues. V was trimmed by 0 bases and J by 0 bases, leaving 9 bases between them. The germline CDR1 and CDR2 sequences are LNHNV and YYDKDF (reference sequence). In DNA, the CDR3 is TGTGCCACCAGCAGAGATCGAGCCAGCTCCTACAATGAGCAGTTCTTC. Translated: CATSRDRASSYNEQFF.

This clonotype was recorded a few times. The V call is TRBV12-5, the J call TRBJ1-1; 8 bases match TRBD1. Germline CDR1 reads LGHNT; CDR2 reads FRNRAP. This CDR3 has 18 residues. Trimming removed 0 bases from V and 1 base from J; junction bases left unmatched: 10. The CDR3 reads CASGLVTDREGQNTEAFF. In DNA form, the CDR3 reads TGTGCTAGTGGTTTGGTCACGGACAGGGAAGGGCAGAACACTGAAGCTTTCTTT.

CDR3 sequence: CASSQDLLTGPLLNTEAFF. The CDR3 nucleotides read TGTGCCAGCAGCCAAGATCTTTTGACAGGGCCCCTCCTGAACACTGAAGCTTTCTTT. This chain connects TRBV4-2 to TRBJ1-1; the match to TRBD1 covers 7 bases. From germline, CDR1 is LGHNA and CDR2 YNFKEQ. The CDR3 runs to 19 residues. V dropped 0 bases and J dropped 0; count of bases not matched to a gene: 13.

This chain links TRBV20-1 with TRBJ2-7; no firm D call. The CDR3 is 14 amino acids. Germline loops: CDR1 DFQATT, CDR2 SNEGSKA (reference sequence). Trimming pared 6 bases from V and 0 bases from J, leaving 15 bases between. The CDR3 spells CSAHDTRSSYEQYF. The CDR3 nucleotides are TGCAGTGCCCACGACACTCGGAGCTCCTACGAGCAGTACTTC.

This clonotype was counted many times. This chain connects TRBV7-6 to TRBJ2-1; D call uncertain. The CDR3 covers 13 residues. V was shortened by 3 bases and J by 10 bases, with 13 bases between the two germline ends. Germline V gives CDR1 SGHVS, CDR2 FNYEAQ. The CDR3 loop is CASSFTLPGEQFF. In DNA form, the CDR3 reads TGTGCCAGCAGCTTTACTTTGCCAGGCGAGCAGTTCTTC. Filled out from reference TRBV7-6 and TRBJ2-1, the complete variable domain reads GAGVSQSPRYKVTKRGQDVALRCDPISGHVSLYWYRQALGQGPEFLTYFNYEAQQDKSGLPNDRFSAERPEGSISTLTIQRTEQRDSAMYRCASSFTLPGEQFFGPGTRLTVL.